This TCR beta chain was recovered during a study of low-dose radiotherapy and immunotherapy resistance in tumors. Study as a whole: Cohort 1 got 0.5 Gy per fraction every 2 weeks, 6.5 Gy in total. Cohort 2, a group dosed every two weeks at 1 Gy per fraction, received 13 Gy in total over 26 weeks.

Specified time point: before trial treatment. Nivolumab, ipilimumab, aspirin, low-dose cyclophosphamide and low-dose radiotherapy were all administered to the donors. Those who qualified had advanced solid tumors (lacking tumor-infiltrating lymphocytes). V was trimmed by 5 bases and J by 1 base, leaving 12 bases between them. This CDR3 region has 14 residues. Germline values: CDR1 DFQATT, CDR2 SNEGSKA (reference sequence). TRAV and TRBV primers primed cDNA for both TCRalpha and TCRbeta. Amplification of TCRs used a constant-region primer and V-primer adapter for roughly 18 PCR cycles. Each CDR3 protein is one row after TCRdb ran MiXCR on the reads. This table holds tens of thousands of distinct CDR3 sequences, over 15% found once.

The input for sequencing was PBMCs, taken before treatment. The sequence was obtained from a male donor with prostate cancer. This chain connects TRBV20-1 to TRBJ1-5; a weak D match, TRBD1 (5 bases). The CDR3 DNA follows: TGCAGTGCTTGGGGGTCTTCGAGCAATCAGCCCCAGCATTTT. It is translated as CSAWGSSSNQPQHF.